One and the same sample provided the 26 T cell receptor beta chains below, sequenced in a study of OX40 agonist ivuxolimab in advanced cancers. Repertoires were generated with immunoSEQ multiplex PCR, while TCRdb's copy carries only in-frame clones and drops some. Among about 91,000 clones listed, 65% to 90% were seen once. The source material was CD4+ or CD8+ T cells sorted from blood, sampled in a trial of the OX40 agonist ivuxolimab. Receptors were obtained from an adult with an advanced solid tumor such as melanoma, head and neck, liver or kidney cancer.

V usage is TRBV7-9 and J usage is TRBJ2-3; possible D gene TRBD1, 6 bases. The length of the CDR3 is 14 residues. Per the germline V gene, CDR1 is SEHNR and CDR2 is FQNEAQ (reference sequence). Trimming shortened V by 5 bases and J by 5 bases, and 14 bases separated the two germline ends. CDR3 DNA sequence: TGTGCCAGCAGCCGTACAGGGTCGGTAGATACGCAGTATTTT. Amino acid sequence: CASSRTGSVDTQYF.

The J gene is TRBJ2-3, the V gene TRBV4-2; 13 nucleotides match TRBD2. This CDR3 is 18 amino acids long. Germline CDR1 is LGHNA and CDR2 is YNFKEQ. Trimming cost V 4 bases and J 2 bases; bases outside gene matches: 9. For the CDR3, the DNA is TGTGCCAGCAGCCCAAAGGGGGGACTAGCGGGACTCACAGATACGCAGTATTTT. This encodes CASSPKGGLAGLTDTQYF.

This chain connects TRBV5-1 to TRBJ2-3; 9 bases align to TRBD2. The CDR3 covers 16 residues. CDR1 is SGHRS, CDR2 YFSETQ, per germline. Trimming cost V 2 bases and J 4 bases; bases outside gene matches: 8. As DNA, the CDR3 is TGCGCCAGCAGCTTCGATAGCGGGAGTAACTCAGATACGCAGTATTTT. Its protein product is CASSFDSGSNSDTQYF.

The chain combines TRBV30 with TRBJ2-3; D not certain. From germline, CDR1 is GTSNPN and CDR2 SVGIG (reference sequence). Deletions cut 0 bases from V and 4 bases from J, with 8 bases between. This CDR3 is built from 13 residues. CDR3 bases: TGTGCCTGGAGTGTTAGCAGCGCAGATACGCAGTATTTT. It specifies CAWSVSSADTQYF.

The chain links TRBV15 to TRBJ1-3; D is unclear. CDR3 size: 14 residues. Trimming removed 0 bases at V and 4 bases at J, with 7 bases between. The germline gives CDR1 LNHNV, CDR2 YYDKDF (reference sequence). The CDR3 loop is CATSRDLVGNTIYF. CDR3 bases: TGTGCCACCAGCAGAGATTTGGTCGGAAACACCATATATTTT.

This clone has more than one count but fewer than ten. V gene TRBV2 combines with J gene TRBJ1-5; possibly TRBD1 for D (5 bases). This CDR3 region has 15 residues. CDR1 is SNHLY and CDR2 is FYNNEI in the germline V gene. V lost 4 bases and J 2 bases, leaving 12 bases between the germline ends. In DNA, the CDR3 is TGTGCCAGCAGTGCCAGGGAGATAGGCAATCAGCCCCAGCATTTT. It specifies CASSAREIGNQPQHF.

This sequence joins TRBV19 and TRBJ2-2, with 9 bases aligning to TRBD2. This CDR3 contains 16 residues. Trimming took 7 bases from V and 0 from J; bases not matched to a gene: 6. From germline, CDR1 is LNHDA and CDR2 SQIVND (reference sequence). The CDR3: CASTIRLAANTGELFF. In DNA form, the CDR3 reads TGTGCCAGTACCATCAGACTAGCGGCGAACACCGGGGAGCTGTTTTTT.

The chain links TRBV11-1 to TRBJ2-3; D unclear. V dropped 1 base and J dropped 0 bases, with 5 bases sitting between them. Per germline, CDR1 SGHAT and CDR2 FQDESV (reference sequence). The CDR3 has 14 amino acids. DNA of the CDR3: TGTGCCAGCAGCTTAGGGCGGAGCACAGATACGCAGTATTTT. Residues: CASSLGRSTDTQYF.

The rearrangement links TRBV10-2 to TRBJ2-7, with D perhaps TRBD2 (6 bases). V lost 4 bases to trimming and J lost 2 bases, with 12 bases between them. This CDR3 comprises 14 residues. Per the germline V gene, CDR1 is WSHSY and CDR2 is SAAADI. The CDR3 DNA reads TGCGCCAGCAGTGGAGGGACTGCAACCTACGAGCAGTACTTC. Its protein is CASSGGTATYEQYF.

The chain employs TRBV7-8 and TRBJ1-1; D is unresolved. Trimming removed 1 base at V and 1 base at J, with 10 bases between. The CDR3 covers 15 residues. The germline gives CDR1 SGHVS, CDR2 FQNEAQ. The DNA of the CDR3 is TGTGCCAGCAGCTTAGGGGTCCTCGGGAACACTGAAGCTTTCTTT. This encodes CASSLGVLGNTEAFF.

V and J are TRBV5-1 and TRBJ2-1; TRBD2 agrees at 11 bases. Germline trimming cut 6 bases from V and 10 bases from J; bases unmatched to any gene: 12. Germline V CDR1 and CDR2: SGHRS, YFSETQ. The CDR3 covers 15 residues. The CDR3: CASTGTSGTGGEQFF. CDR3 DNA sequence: TGCGCCAGCACAGGGACTAGCGGAACCGGGGGCGAGCAGTTCTTC.

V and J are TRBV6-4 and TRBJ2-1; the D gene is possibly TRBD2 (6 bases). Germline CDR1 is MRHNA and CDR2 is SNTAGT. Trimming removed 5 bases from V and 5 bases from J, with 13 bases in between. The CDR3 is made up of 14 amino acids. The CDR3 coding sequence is TGTGCCAGCAGTTTAGAGGGCGGGAACAATGAGCAGTTCTTC. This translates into CASSLEGGNNEQFF.

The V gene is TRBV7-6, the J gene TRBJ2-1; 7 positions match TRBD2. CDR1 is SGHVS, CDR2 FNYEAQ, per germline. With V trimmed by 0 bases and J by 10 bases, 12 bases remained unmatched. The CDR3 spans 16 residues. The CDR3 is CASSLAASGVLQEQFF. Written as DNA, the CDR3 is TGTGCCAGCAGCTTAGCTGCTAGCGGAGTCCTCCAGGAGCAGTTCTTC. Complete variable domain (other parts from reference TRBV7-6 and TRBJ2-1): GAGVSQSPRYKVTKRGQDVALRCDPISGHVSLYWYRQALGQGPEFLTYFNYEAQQDKSGLPNDRFSAERPEGSISTLTIQRTEQRDSAMYRCASSLAASGVLQEQFFGPGTRLTVL.

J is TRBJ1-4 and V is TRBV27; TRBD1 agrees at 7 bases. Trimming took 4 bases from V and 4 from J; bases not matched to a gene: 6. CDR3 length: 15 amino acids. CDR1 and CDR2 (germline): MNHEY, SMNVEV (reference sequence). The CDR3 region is CASSSWTGNNEKLFF. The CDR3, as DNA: TGTGCCAGCAGTTCCTGGACAGGAAATAATGAAAAACTGTTTTTT.

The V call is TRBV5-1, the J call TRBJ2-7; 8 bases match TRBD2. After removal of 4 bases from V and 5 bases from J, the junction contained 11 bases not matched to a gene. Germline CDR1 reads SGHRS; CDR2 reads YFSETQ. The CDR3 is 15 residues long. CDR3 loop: CASSRESGSFNEQYF. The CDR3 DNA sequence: TGCGCCAGCAGCCGAGAGAGCGGGAGTTTTAACGAGCAGTACTTC.

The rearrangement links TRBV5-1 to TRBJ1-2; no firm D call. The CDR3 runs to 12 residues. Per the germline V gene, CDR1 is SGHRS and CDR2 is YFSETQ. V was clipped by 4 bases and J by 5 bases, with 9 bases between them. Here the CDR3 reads CASSPGLYGYTF. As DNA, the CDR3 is TGCGCCAGCAGCCCCGGGTTGTATGGCTACACCTTC.

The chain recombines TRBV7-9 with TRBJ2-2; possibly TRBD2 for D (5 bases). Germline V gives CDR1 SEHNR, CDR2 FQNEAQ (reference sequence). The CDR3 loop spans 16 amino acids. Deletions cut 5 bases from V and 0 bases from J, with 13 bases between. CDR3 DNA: TGTGCCAGCAGCCCATTCAACGGGGCGAACACCGGGGAGCTGTTTTTT. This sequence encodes CASSPFNGANTGELFF.

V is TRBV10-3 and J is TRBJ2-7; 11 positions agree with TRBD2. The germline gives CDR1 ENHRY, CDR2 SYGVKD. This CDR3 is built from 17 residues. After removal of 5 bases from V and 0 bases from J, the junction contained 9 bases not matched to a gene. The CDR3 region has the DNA TGTGCCATCAGTCGGACTAGCGGGCCCACCAACTCCTACGAGCAGTACTTC. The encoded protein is CAISRTSGPTNSYEQYF.

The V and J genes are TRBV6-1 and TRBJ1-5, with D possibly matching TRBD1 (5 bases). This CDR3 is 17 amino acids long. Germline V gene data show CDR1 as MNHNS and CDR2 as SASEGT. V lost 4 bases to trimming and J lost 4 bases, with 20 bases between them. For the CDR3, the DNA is TGTGCCAGCAGTGGAAGACTCCGGCAGGGTGCGAATCAGCCCCAGCATTTT. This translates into CASSGRLRQGANQPQHF.

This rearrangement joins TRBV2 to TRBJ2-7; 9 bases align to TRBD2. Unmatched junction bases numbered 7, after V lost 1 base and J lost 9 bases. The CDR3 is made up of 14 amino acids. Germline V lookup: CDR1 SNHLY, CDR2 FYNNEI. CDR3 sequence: CASSEGRREGRQYF. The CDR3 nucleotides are TGTGCCAGCAGTGAAGGGCGGCGGGAGGGCCGGCAGTACTTC.

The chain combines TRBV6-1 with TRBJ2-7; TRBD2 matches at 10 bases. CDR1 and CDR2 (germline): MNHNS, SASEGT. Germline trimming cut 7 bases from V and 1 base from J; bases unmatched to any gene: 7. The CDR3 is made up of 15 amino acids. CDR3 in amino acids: CASKRSGRGSYEQYF. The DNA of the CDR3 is TGTGCCAGCAAGAGAAGCGGGAGGGGGTCCTACGAGCAGTACTTC.

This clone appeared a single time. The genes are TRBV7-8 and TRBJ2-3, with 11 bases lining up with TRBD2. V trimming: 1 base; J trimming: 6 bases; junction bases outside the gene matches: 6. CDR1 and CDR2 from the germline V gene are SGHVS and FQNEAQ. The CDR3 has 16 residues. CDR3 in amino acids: CASSLELASGRDTQYF. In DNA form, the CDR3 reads TGTGCCAGCAGCTTAGAACTGGCTAGCGGGAGGGATACGCAGTATTTT.

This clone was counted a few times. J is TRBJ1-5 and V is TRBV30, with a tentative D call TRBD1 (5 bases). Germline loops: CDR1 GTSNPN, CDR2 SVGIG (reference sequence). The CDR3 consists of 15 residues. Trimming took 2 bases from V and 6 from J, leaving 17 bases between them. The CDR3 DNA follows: TGTGCCTGGAGTAGAGGGATCGACAGCGGTCAGCCCCAGCATTTT. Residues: CAWSRGIDSGQPQHF.

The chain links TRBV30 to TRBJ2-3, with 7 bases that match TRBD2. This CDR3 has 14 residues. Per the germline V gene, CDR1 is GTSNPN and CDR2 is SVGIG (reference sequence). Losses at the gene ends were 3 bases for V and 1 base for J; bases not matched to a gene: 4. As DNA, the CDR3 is TGTGCCTGGAGGAAGCGGGACGGCACAGATACGCAGTATTTT. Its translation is CAWRKRDGTDTQYF.

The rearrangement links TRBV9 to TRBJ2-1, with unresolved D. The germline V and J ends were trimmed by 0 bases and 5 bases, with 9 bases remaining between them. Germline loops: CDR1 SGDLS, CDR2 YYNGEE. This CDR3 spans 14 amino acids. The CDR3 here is CASSVVGQDNEQFF. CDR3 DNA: TGTGCCAGCAGCGTAGTCGGCCAGGACAATGAGCAGTTCTTC.

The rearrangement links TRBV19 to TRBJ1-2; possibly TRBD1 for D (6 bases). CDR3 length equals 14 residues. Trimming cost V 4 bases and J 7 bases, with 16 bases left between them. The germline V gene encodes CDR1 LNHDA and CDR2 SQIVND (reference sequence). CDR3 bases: TGTGCCAGTAGTAGCCAGGGGCGACAATCTGGCTACACCTTC. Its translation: CASSSQGRQSGYTF.